The rows below give T cell receptor beta chains drawn from one sample of a study of cytomegalovirus exposure and HLA in healthy donors. The protocol was immunoSEQ multiplex PCR, while the TCRdb copy is restricted to in-frame clones and leaves out a portion. The sample shows 50,000 to 55,000 clones, 81% of them seen only once. The specimen was PBMCs. The receptor source for this set is a boy aged 5 to 17 in good health and CMV-seropositive. Both conserved end residues are part of each CDR3. Each record gives: clone size, J gene, D gene, V gene, CDR3 protein, CDR3 DNA. The D gene is left open where the match is weak. Rows give clone size only sometimes, using once, few, many, or a class for an expanded clone.

>.|TRBJ2-3|.|TRBV28
CASSLPTELTDTQYF
TGTGCCAGCAGTTTACCGACGGAGTTGACAGATACGCAGTATTTT
>.|TRBJ2-7|.|TRBV28
CASSLVIRAEVYEQYF
TGTGCCAGCAGTTTAGTAATTCGGGCGGAGGTCTACGAGCAGTACTTC
>once|TRBJ2-3|.|TRBV11-3
CASSGGDTQYF
TGTGCCAGCAGCGGAGGGGATACGCAGTATTTT
>.|TRBJ2-2|TRBD1|TRBV6-5
CASSYLQGGSTGELFF
TGTGCCAGCAGTTACCTACAGGGGGGTAGCACCGGGGAGCTGTTTTTT
>.|TRBJ1-3|.|TRBV4-1
CASSQPGLTSGNTIYF
TGCGCCAGCAGCCAACCCGGACTGACCTCTGGAAACACCATATATTTT
>.|TRBJ1-5|.|TRBV6-4
CASSDGGGQQPQHF
TGTGCCAGCAGTGACGGGGGCGGGCAACAGCCCCAGCATTTT
>.|TRBJ2-7|.|TRBV4-1
CASSLQGYEQYF
TGCGCCAGCAGCCTACAGGGATACGAGCAGTACTTC
>.|TRBJ1-3|TRBD1|TRBV6-5
CASSYVGQGDTIYF
TGTGCCAGCAGTTACGTGGGACAGGGAGATACCATATATTTT
>.|TRBJ2-5|.|TRBV9
CASSADSPGTQYF
TGTGCCAGCAGCGCAGACTCACCGGGGACCCAGTACTTC
>.|TRBJ2-3|.|TRBV9
CASSVASLDTQYF
TGTGCCAGCAGCGTAGCTAGTCTGGATACGCAGTATTTT
>.|TRBJ2-5|TRBD2|TRBV6-1
CASSEFRGGVQETQYF
TGTGCCAGCAGTGAATTCCGGGGGGGGGTGCAAGAGACCCAGTACTTC
>.|TRBJ2-3|.|TRBV12-5
CASGFGAGIRGTDTQYF
TGTGCTAGTGGATTCGGGGCGGGAATTCGAGGCACAGATACGCAGTATTTT
>.|TRBJ1-5|TRBD1|TRBV6-1
CASSTDRAGNQPQHF
TGTGCCAGCAGTACCGACAGGGCTGGCAATCAGCCCCAGCATTTT
>.|TRBJ2-1|TRBD2|TRBV7-9
CASSVGTSGGNEQFF
TGTGCCAGCAGCGTAGGGACTAGCGGGGGGAATGAGCAGTTCTTC
>.|TRBJ2-7|.|TRBV13
CASSLESYEQYF
TGTGCCAGCAGCTTGGAGTCCTACGAGCAGTACTTC
>.|TRBJ2-1|.|TRBV10-3
CAISEVLDTYNEQFF
TGTGCCATCAGTGAAGTTTTGGACACATACAATGAGCAGTTCTTC
>.|TRBJ1-1|.|TRBV25-1
CASSPTSGGPFF
TGTGCCAGCAGTCCTACCTCGGGGGGGCCTTTCTTT
>.|TRBJ2-1|.|TRBV5-1
CASRTGGGDNEQFF
TGCGCCAGCAGAACCGGGGGTGGAGACAATGAGCAGTTCTTC
>.|TRBJ1-2|.|TRBV7-9
CASSLGREGNYGYTF
TGTGCCAGCAGCTTAGGGCGGGAGGGTAACTATGGCTACACCTTC
>.|TRBJ1-1|.|TRBV15
CATSRGANTEAFF
TGTGCCACCAGCCGGGGAGCTAACACTGAAGCTTTCTTT
>.|TRBJ1-5|.|TRBV7-2
CASSRTGFSNQPQHF
TGTGCCAGCAGCCGTACAGGGTTTAGCAATCAGCCCCAGCATTTT
>.|TRBJ2-2|.|TRBV19
CASIGDTGELFF
TGTGCCAGTATCGGGGACACCGGGGAGCTGTTTTTT
>.|TRBJ2-7|.|TRBV5-4
CASSLAGLNTYEQYF
TGTGCCAGCAGCTTGGCCGGGTTGAATACCTACGAGCAGTACTTC
>.|TRBJ1-2|.|TRBV6-6
CASSWAGNYGYTF
TGTGCCAGCAGTTGGGCCGGCAACTATGGCTACACCTTC
>.|TRBJ2-5|.|TRBV25-1
CASRPVAEETQYF
TGTGCCAGCAGGCCGGTGGCGGAAGAGACCCAGTACTTC
>.|TRBJ2-4|.|TRBV18
CASSPLFTGFTNIQYF
TGTGCCAGCTCACCCCTGTTTACAGGGTTTACTAACATTCAGTACTTC
>.|TRBJ2-1|.|TRBV16
CASSQHGNEQFF
TGTGCCAGCAGCCAACACGGCAATGAGCAGTTCTTC
>.|TRBJ1-1|.|TRBV6-5
CASSLGRGSTEAFF
TGTGCCAGCAGCCTCGGTCGCGGGAGCACTGAAGCTTTCTTT
>once|TRBJ2-7|TRBD1|TRBV9
CASSRSGQGAFYEQYF
TGTGCCAGCAGCCGTAGTGGACAGGGGGCGTTCTACGAGCAGTACTTC
>.|TRBJ1-6|.|TRBV5-1
CASSFQAGSNSPLHF
TGCGCCAGCAGCTTCCAGGCCGGTAGTAATTCACCCCTCCACTTT
>few|TRBJ2-5|.|TRBV6-5
CASSYAGVETQYF
TGTGCCAGCAGTTACGCAGGGGTGGAGACCCAGTACTTC
>.|TRBJ1-3|.|TRBV6-1
CATMRFSGNTIYF
TGTGCCACTATGCGGTTCTCTGGAAACACCATATATTTT
>few|TRBJ2-5|.|TRBV5-1
CASSSQRSPQETQYF
TGCGCCAGCAGCTCGCAGAGGTCCCCGCAAGAGACCCAGTACTTC
>.|TRBJ1-5|.|TRBV5-1
CASSLVPGQPQHF
TGCGCCAGCAGCTTGGTTCCGGGTCAGCCCCAGCATTTT
>.|TRBJ1-5|.|TRBV5-1
CASSFEGNQPQHF
TGCGCCAGCAGCTTTGAGGGCAATCAGCCCCAGCATTTT
>.|TRBJ2-1|.|TRBV6-5
CASSYADSYNEQFF
TGTGCCAGCAGTTACGCCGACAGCTACAATGAGCAGTTCTTC
>.|TRBJ1-4|TRBD1|TRBV6-1
CASRPDRANEKLFF
TGTGCCAGCAGGCCGGACAGGGCTAATGAAAAACTGTTTTTT
>.|TRBJ2-5|.|TRBV29-1
CSVGRLRAGETQYF
TGCAGCGTTGGAAGGCTGAGGGCCGGAGAGACCCAGTACTTC
>.|TRBJ1-2|.|TRBV6-5
CASSFQGFNTF
TGTGCCAGCAGTTTTCAGGGGTTCAACACCTTC
>.|TRBJ2-4|TRBD1|TRBV7-2
CASSRQGQLSNIQYF
TGTGCCAGCAGCCGACAGGGACAGCTATCAAACATTCAGTACTTC
>.|TRBJ2-1|TRBD1|TRBV5-1
CASSLYFGTGGNEQFF
TGCGCCAGCAGCTTGTACTTCGGGACAGGTGGGAATGAGCAGTTCTTC
>few|TRBJ1-1|.|TRBV9
CASTSARGSGTEAFF
TGTGCCAGCACTTCCGCGAGAGGATCGGGGACTGAAGCTTTCTTT
>.|TRBJ2-1|TRBD2|TRBV19
CASRPSGGEYNEQFF
TGTGCCAGTAGGCCTAGCGGGGGGGAGTACAATGAGCAGTTCTTC
>.|TRBJ1-2|.|TRBV10-3
CAIGGESPVTF
TGTGCCATCGGGGGGGAGTCGCCAGTCACCTTC
>.|TRBJ2-5|TRBD2|TRBV7-2
CASSWTSGGGETQYF
TGTGCCAGCAGCTGGACTAGCGGGGGGGGAGAGACCCAGTACTTC
>.|TRBJ2-5|.|TRBV5-1
CASSLGDTQETQYF
TGCGCCAGCAGCTTAGGGGACACACAAGAGACCCAGTACTTC
>.|TRBJ1-1|TRBD1|TRBV27
CASSSRPGGSAEAFF
TGTGCCAGCAGTTCAAGGCCAGGGGGCAGCGCTGAAGCTTTCTTT
>.|TRBJ2-1|TRBD1|TRBV11-3
CASSLGQGLDEQFF
TGTGCCAGCAGCTTAGGACAGGGGCTGGATGAGCAGTTCTTC
>.|TRBJ1-3|.|TRBV5-1
CASSWDSGSGNTIYF
TGCGCCAGCAGCTGGGACTCAGGGTCTGGAAACACCATATATTTT
>.|TRBJ1-3|TRBD1|TRBV5-4
CASSNRQGSISGNTIYF
TGTGCCAGCAGCAATAGACAGGGTTCGATCTCTGGAAACACCATATATTTT